This T cell receptor beta chain was profiled in a study of blood T cell repertoires in COVID-19. Study in general: PBMCs, B-cell-depleted T cells, or T cells provided the cDNA or gDNA that made up the material.

Grouping used clinical history reported by participants in a survey and questionnaire. Either two negative PCRs, clearance, or symptom resolution qualified Cohort 3 donors as recovered. Per the study methods: Reference gene primer amplification in the assay estimated nucleated cell counts. The data were produced by immunoSEQ multiplex PCR, yet TCRdb's version contains in-frame clones alone and is incomplete. Clone size and the V and J calls come from that table; the DNA yielded D and trimming. The table records 500,000 or so clones, around 87% of them present only once. Per the germline V gene, CDR1 is LNHDA and CDR2 is SQIVND (reference sequence). Trimming cost V 4 bases and J 0 bases; bases outside gene matches: 16. The CDR3 spans 19 residues.

The chain is built from TRBV19 and TRBJ2-3; TRBD2 agrees at 7 bases. Sequencing input: PBMCs or T cells enriched from blood (not recorded which). The origin of this receptor is a woman younger than 35 who had recovered from COVID-19. The CDR3 loop is CASSTPPGTGGSSTDTQYF. The CDR3 bases are TGTGCCAGTAGTACCCCCCCCGGGACGGGAGGATCTAGCACAGATACGCAGTATTTT.